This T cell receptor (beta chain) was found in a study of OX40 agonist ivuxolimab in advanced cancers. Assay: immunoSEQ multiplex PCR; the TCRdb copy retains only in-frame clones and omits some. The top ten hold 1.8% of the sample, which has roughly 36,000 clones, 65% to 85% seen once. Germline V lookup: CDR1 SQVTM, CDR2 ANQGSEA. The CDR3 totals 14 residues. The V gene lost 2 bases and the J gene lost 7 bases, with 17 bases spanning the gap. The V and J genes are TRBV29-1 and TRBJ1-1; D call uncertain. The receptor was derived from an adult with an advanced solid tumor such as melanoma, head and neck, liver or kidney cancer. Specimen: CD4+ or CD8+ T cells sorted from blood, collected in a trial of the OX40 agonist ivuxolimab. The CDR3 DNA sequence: TGCAGCGTTGAAAAGCAGCCTCTAATTGGTGAAGCTTTCTTT. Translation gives CSVEKQPLIGEAFF.